This T cell receptor (beta chain) was sequenced during a study of blood T cell repertoires in COVID-19. There are 18 residues in the CDR3. CDR1 LNHDA and CDR2 SQIVND come from the germline V gene (reference sequence). The V end was cut by 3 bases, the J end by 1 base, with 19 bases between. Sequencing was performed with immunoSEQ multiplex PCR; in TCRdb, only in-frame clones are kept and a portion is missing. The data contain approximately 210,000 clones, around nine tenths of them seen just once; the ten biggest clones take up 4.5% to 5.5%. Sequenced input: peripheral blood. The rearrangement joins TRBV19 to TRBJ2-1; weak D call: TRBD1 (5 bases). The clonotype was recovered from a woman in her forties with acute or convalescent COVID-19. CDR3: CASSISLGPRASYNEQFF. DNA of the CDR3: TGTGCCAGTAGTATTTCCTTGGGGCCCCGAGCGTCCTACAATGAGCAGTTCTTC.